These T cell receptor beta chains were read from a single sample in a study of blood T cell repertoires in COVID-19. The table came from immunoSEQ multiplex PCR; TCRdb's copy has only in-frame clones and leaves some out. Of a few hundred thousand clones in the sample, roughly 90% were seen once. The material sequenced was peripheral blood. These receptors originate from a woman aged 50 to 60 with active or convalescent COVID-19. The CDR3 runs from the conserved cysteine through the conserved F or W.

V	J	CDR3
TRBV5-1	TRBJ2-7	CASSLGDREITYEQYF
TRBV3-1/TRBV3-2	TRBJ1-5	CASSPAGGDCSNQPQHF
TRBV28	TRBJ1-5	CASSFPQANQPQHF
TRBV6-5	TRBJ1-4	CASSYQDRAGEKLFF
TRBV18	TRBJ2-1	CASSPPGLARWNEQFF
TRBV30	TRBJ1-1	CAWSPLNGQMNTEAFF
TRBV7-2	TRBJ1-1	CASSSTENTEAFF
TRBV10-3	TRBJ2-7	CAIEPGALRGQYF
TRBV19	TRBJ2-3	CASSRRSQAGGLRALYSTDTQYF
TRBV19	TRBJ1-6	CASSIEAGRSSPLHF
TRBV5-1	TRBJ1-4	CASSVGQGAEKLFF
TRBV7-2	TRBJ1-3	CASSLVVTASGNTIYF
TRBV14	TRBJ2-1	CASSPRGGGAFF
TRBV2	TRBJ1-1	CASSVVRNTEAFF
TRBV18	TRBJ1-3	CASSLGQGPSGNTIYF
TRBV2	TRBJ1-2	CASNPERTIGYTF
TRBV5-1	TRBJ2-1	CASSLADRAYNEQFF
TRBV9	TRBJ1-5	CASSVEPGLGQPQHF
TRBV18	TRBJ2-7	CASSPSQGRYEQYF
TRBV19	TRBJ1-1	CASSKGGANSNTEAFF
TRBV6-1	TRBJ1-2	CASSERTTHGYTF
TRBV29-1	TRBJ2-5	CSVVYSGRSETQYF
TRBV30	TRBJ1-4	CAWSRQGMDEKLFF
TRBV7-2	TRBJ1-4	CASSLSWAGNEKLFF
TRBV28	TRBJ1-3	CASKATGGTGNTIYF
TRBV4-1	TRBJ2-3	CASSPFWGVDTDTQYF
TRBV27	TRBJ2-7	CASSPGTGGYEQYF
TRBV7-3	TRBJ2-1	CASSLMGQGAPIEQFF
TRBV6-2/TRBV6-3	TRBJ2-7	CASSTRGSGSPYEQYF
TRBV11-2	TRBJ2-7	CASRELRGRVYEQYF
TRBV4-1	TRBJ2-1	CASSQEWGAGLAGGRSYNEQFF
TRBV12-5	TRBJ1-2	CASGLRSGVSFNYGYTF
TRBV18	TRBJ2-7	CASSPAGDSSYEQYF
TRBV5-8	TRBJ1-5	CASSLGGRSNQPQHF
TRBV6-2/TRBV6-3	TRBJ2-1	CASSGGSSYNEQFF
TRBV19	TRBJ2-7	CASSRDRGSYEQYF
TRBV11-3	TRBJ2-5	CASSLAAGETQYF
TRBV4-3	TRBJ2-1	CASSTEGQGANEQFF
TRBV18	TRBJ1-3	CASSPLMEGTGNTIYF
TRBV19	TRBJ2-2	CASSPRGGADTGELFF
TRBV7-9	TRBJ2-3	CASSLLVDPRGTDTQYF
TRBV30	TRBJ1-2	CAWRVLGQGIYGYTF
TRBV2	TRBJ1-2	CASSTRQGSRYGYTF
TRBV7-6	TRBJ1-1	CASSPEMNTEAFF
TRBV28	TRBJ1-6	CASRNRVTSPLHF
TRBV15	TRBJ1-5	CATSRDFGTGNQPQHF
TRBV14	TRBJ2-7	CASSLRPGQGLAGVFYEQYF
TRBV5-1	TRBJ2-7	CASSSGTTRSGEQYF
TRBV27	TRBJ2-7	CASSLSTGRDEQYF
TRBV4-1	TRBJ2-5	CASSQGPGQTQETQYF